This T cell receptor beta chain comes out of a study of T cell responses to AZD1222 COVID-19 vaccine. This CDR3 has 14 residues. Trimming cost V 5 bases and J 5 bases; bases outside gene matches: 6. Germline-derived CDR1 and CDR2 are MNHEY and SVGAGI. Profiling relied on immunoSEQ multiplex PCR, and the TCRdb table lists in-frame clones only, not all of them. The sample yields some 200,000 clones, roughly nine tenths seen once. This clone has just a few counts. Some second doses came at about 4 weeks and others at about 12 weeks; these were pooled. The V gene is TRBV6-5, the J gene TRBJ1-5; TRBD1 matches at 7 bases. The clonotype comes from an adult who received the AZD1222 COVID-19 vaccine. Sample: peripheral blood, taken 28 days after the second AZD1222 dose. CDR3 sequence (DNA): TGTGCCAGCAGTAATCGACAGGGAGATCAGCCCCAGCATTTT. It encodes CASSNRQGDQPQHF.